Following are 21 T cell receptor beta chains from one sample sequenced in a study of regulatory T cells in long-lasting Graves disease. Documented time point: newly diagnosed GD, antithyroid drugs for less than 3 months. After RNA was extracted from PBMCs, the TCR library was made from it. With iRepertoire HTBI primers and Arm-PCR of CDR3 regions, TCR beta libraries were built. TCRdb ran MiXCR on the multiplex PCR reads and lists one entry per CDR3 protein. The sample holds 350,000 to 450,000 distinct CDR3 sequences, approximately 12% seen once. This sample also belongs to another study, concerning T cells in Graves' hyperthyroidism and ophthalmopathy.

Sample: peripheral blood mononuclear cells (PBMCs), taken at new diagnosis, from a patient treated with antithyroid drugs. The receptors come from a woman between 18 and 30 years old with Graves disease.

V gene TRBV27 combines with J gene TRBJ2-3; D unresolved. Trimming removed 5 bases at V and 10 bases at J, with 13 bases between. This CDR3 comprises 12 residues. Germline-derived CDR1 and CDR2 are MNHEY and SMNVEV (reference sequence). CDR3 sequence: CASSPSQMAQYF. CDR3 nucleotides: TGTGCCAGCAGTCCCTCCCAGATGGCGCAGTATTTT.

This clonotype was recorded at least ten times. The chain carries TRBV7-2 and TRBJ2-5; D is uncertain. The CDR3 is made up of 13 amino acids. Trimming took off 6 bases at V and 5 bases at J, with 13 bases between the two ends. CDR1 is SGHTA and CDR2 is FQGNSA in the germline V gene. For the CDR3, the DNA is TGTGCCAGCAGACCGGGCTCTCGGGAGACCCAGTACTTC. It yields the protein CASRPGSRETQYF.

At least ten counts were recorded for this clonotype. J is TRBJ2-7 and V is TRBV11-1; D gene unclear. Germline V gene data show CDR1 as SGHAT and CDR2 as FQDESV (reference sequence). The length of the CDR3 is 15 residues. V dropped 5 bases and J dropped 5 bases, with 19 bases sitting between them. The CDR3, as DNA: TGTGCCAGCAGCCCCATTGGAGTAGGGTACCACGAGCAGTACTTC. Its protein product is CASSPIGVGYHEQYF.

Ten or more counts support this clonotype. The chain is built from TRBV7-9 and TRBJ1-1; 8 nucleotides line up with TRBD1. This CDR3 is built from 15 residues. Germline CDR1 and CDR2: SEHNR and FQNEAQ (reference sequence). The junction had 11 bases not matched to a gene; V was cut back by 5 bases and J by 6 bases. As DNA, the CDR3 is TGTGCCAGCAGCAAACCCACAGGGGGTTCGTCTGAAGCTTTCTTT. It codes for CASSKPTGGSSEAFF.

This clonotype showed up many times. V and J are TRBV7-3 and TRBJ2-3; 7 bases fit TRBD2. Germline CDR1 SGHTA, CDR2 FQGTGA. Losses at the gene ends were 2 bases for V and 6 bases for J; bases not matched to a gene: 8. CDR3 length equals 15 residues. The CDR3 sequence is CASSLFGRERDTQYF. CDR3 DNA sequence: TGTGCCAGCAGCTTATTCGGGCGGGAGAGGGATACGCAGTATTTT.

The CDR3 is CASSVGQGTEAFF. The CDR3 coding sequence is TGTGCCAGCAGCGTAGGACAGGGCACTGAAGCTTTCTTT. The chain couples TRBV7-9 to TRBJ1-1, with 8 bases matching TRBD1. The CDR3 has 13 amino acids. Germline V CDR1 and CDR2: SEHNR, FQNEAQ (reference sequence). V gave up 5 bases and J gave up 4 bases; unmatched junction bases: 3.

The rearrangement links TRBV6-5 to TRBJ1-5; D gene uncertain. Trimming stripped 0 bases from V and 0 bases from J, with 9 bases between. The CDR3 consists of 16 residues. Germline V gives CDR1 MNHEY, CDR2 SVGAGI. This chain's CDR3 is CASSYSRQDSNQPQHF. The DNA of the CDR3 is TGTGCCAGCAGTTACTCGCGGCAGGATAGCAATCAGCCCCAGCATTTT.

This clonotype appeared many times. The chain is built from TRBV7-9 and TRBJ2-5, with 10 nucleotides matching TRBD1. The CDR3 consists of 15 residues. V lost 4 bases, J lost 5 bases, and 7 bases stayed unmatched. Germline CDR1 is SEHNR and CDR2 is FQNEAQ (reference sequence). The CDR3 region is CASSSDRGTAETQYF. In DNA form, the CDR3 reads TGTGCCAGCAGCTCGGACAGGGGGACTGCGGAGACCCAGTACTTC.

The gene calls are TRBV7-9 and TRBJ2-3, with 11 positions matching TRBD2. This CDR3 comprises 17 residues. Germline V gene data show CDR1 as SEHNR and CDR2 as FQNEAQ (reference sequence). Losses at the gene ends were 5 bases for V and 0 bases for J; bases not matched to a gene: 7. As DNA, the CDR3 is TGTGCCAGCAGCCCCTCACTAGCGGGGGCCAGCACAGATACGCAGTATTTT. Translating gives CASSPSLAGASTDTQYF.

There are many counts of this clonotype. The chain joins TRBV6-1 to TRBJ1-4; D not certain. This CDR3 contains 14 residues. V lost 6 bases and J lost 3, with 11 bases in between. Germline CDR1 is MNHNS and CDR2 is SASEGT. The CDR3 loop reads CASSDPGANEKLFF. Here the CDR3 DNA reads TGTGCCAGCAGCGATCCTGGGGCTAATGAAAAACTGTTTTTT.

With regard to this clonotype: A much larger clone is a single base away; this may be a read error. The gene calls are TRBV20-1 and TRBJ2-7; TRBD2 might be the D (5 bases). V lost 3 bases, J lost 6 bases, and 36 bases lay in between. The CDR3 totals 20 residues. Germline V gene lookup returns CDR1 DFQATT and CDR2 SNEGSKA (reference sequence). The CDR3 bases are TGCAGTGCTAGCCCCGAGGGCGGTTTCCGTAGTTGGCGGGTCGGTCGCGAGCAGTACTTC. Its protein product is CSASPEGGFRSWRVGREQYF.

This clonotype showed up just a few times. This is likely an artifact of a read error, given a far larger clone one base away. The chain joins TRBV7-6 to TRBJ2-1, with TRBD2 identical over 14 bases. The V and J ends lost 4 bases and 5 bases, in that order; junction bases with no gene match: 1. The CDR3 runs 15 residues. Germline V gives CDR1 SGHVS, CDR2 FNYEAQ. CDR3 nucleotides: TGTGCCAGCAGCTCGGGACTAGCGGGAGACAATGAGCAGTTCTTC. Encoded protein: CASSSGLAGDNEQFF.

V is TRBV25-1 and J is TRBJ1-6; 9 bases align to TRBD1. The CDR3 has 16 amino acids. Germline V gene lookup returns CDR1 MGHDK and CDR2 SYGVNS. The J segment lost 4 bases and the V segment lost 2 bases, leaving 3 bases of the junction unmatched. The chain's CDR3 is CASSETGGGYNSPLHF. The CDR3 DNA reads as TGTGCCAGCAGTGAAACAGGGGGCGGATATAATTCACCCCTCCACTTT.

At least ten counts were recorded for this clonotype. The chain uses TRBV6-1 and TRBJ1-2; 7 positions agree with TRBD1. CDR3 length: 15 residues. The germline V gene has CDR1 MNHNS and CDR2 SASEGT. The V gene end was trimmed by 4 bases and the J gene end by 2 bases; junction bases not matched to a gene: 7. The CDR3 DNA reads as TGTGCCAGCAGTGCGAAGGGCAGGGGGAACTATGGCTACACCTTC. Translating it yields CASSAKGRGNYGYTF.

The rearrangement joins TRBV7-9 to TRBJ2-1; unclear D gene. Trimming took 4 bases from V and 7 from J, leaving 8 bases between them. Germline-derived CDR1 and CDR2 are SEHNR and FQNEAQ (reference sequence). This CDR3 contains 12 residues. This chain's CDR3 is CASSWVHNEQFF. For the CDR3, the DNA is TGTGCCAGCAGCTGGGTACATAATGAGCAGTTCTTC.

This clonotype was detected many times. The chain joins TRBV9 to TRBJ2-2; D call uncertain. V was trimmed by 0 bases and J by 6 bases, leaving 6 bases between them. The germline V gene has CDR1 SGDLS and CDR2 YYNGEE. CDR3 size: 13 residues. The CDR3 DNA sequence: TGTGCCAGCAGCGTAGATCTGTCCGGGGAGCTGTTTTTT. Translated, it gives CASSVDLSGELFF.

CDR3 protein: CASSPRRVASTYEQYF. CDR3 bases: TGTGCCAGCAGCCCCCGGAGGGTAGCGAGTACCTACGAGCAGTACTTC. The chain has TRBV7-2 and TRBJ2-7, with a weak D call TRBD2 (6 bases). Trimming pared 5 bases from V and 2 bases from J, leaving 19 bases between. Germline lookup yields CDR1 SGHTA and CDR2 FQGNSA. This CDR3 is 16 amino acids long.

The rearrangement joins TRBV5-1 to TRBJ1-1; D may be TRBD1 (6 bases). Trimming cost V 2 bases and J 3 bases, with 11 bases left between them. CDR3 length equals 14 residues. Germline-derived CDR1 and CDR2 are SGHRS and YFSETQ. DNA for the CDR3: TGCGCCAGCAGCTTAGGAGGGGGTTACACTGAAGCTTTCTTT. This sequence encodes CASSLGGGYTEAFF.

As concerns this clonotype: Possible read error: a much larger clone is one base away. V usage is TRBV4-2 and J usage is TRBJ2-1, with a possible D match to TRBD2 (6 bases). CDR3 size: 16 residues. Germline V gene data show CDR1 as LGHNA and CDR2 as YNFKEQ. For the CDR3, the DNA is TGTGCCAGCAGCCCCTCGACTGCGGGGCCCTACAGTGAGCAGTTCTTC. This translates into CASSPSTAGPYSEQFF.

This clonotype was counted only a few times. The genes are TRBV6-1 and TRBJ2-1, with a possible D match to TRBD2 (5 bases). CDR1 is MNHNS, CDR2 SASEGT, per germline. The CDR3 has 11 residues. Trimming left V 5 bases short and J 9 bases short, with 8 bases between. As DNA, the CDR3 is TGTGCCAGCAGTACCGGGGTTGAGCAGTTCTTC. Protein product: CASSTGVEQFF.

The V gene is TRBV6-5, the J gene TRBJ1-5; a weak D match, TRBD1 (6 bases). V lost 2 bases to trimming and J lost 1 base, with 9 bases between them. This CDR3 comprises 15 residues. The V gene's germline CDR1 is MNHEY and CDR2 SVGAGI. The CDR3 bases are TGTGCCAGCAGTTACGGGGGGGGCAGCAATCAGCCCCAGCATTTT. Its translation: CASSYGGGSNQPQHF.